The entry below gives a single TCR beta chain sequence along with its context. Its antigen is not identified. The sample originates from a study of cytomegalovirus exposure and HLA in healthy donors. The germline V gene encodes CDR1 SEHNR and CDR2 FQNEAQ (reference sequence). The V and J ends lost 1 base and 2 bases respectively, with 14 bases between them. CDR3 length equals 16 residues. The study, taken as a whole, reports: Clonal expansion was found to be greater in HLA-associated TCR beta chains than in equally common others in a later analysis. In a later analysis, several top co-occurrence clusters appeared linked to parvovirus B19, influenza, CMV and Epstein-Barr virus. Previously analyzed data showed that most TCR beta V segments were productive at a frequency of about 87% or about 30%.

Researchers ran the PCR with 60 Vbeta and 13 Jbeta primers. Method: immunoSEQ multiplex PCR; TCRdb's copy keeps in-frame clones and lacks some. This repertoire includes 200,000 or so clones. The chain couples TRBV7-9 to TRBJ1-1; D is perhaps TRBD1 (6 bases). Sequencing was done on a sample of PBMCs. The clonotype originates from a girl aged 2 to 10 in good health and CMV-seropositive. The CDR3 nucleotides read TGTGCCAGCAGCTTAGTGGGGGGGCAGCCTAACACTGAAGCTTTCTTT. Its protein product is CASSLVGGQPNTEAFF. Together with reference TRBV7-9 and TRBJ1-1, the CDR3 gives the full variable domain: DTGVSQNPRHKITKRGQNVTFRCDPISEHNRLYWYRQTLGQGPEFLTYFQNEAQLEKSRLLSDRFSAERPKGSFSTLEIQRTEQGDSAMYLCASSLVGGQPNTEAFFGQGTRLTVV.